This T cell receptor (beta chain) was found in a study of response to subunit inactivated influenza vaccine. Study-level findings and limits: Only a handful of new T cells, the authors suggested, are recruited with each seasonal influenza vaccination.

For this clonotype: Its antigen is unknown.

Germline V gene sequence: CDR1 KGHDR, CDR2 SFDVKD. This CDR3 has 13 amino acids. The V and J ends lost 0 bases and 5 bases respectively, with 6 bases between them. TCRdb re-derived calls from the RT-PCR reads in MiXCR, one entry per CDR3 protein. The table lists 550,000 to 800,000 distinct CDR3 sequences, more than 15% of them singletons, with about 9.9% in the top ten. This chain connects TRBV24-1 to TRBJ1-2; D not resolved. The TCR was taken from a man aged 45-65 years who received an inactivated influenza vaccine. The sequencing used PBMCs from blood, collected less than 13 days after vaccination. The CDR3 DNA sequence: TGTGCCACCAGTGATTTGCAAGGGTATGGCTACACCTTC. Its translation: CATSDLQGYGYTF.